The clone carrying this TCR beta chain was found a few times. Its antigen remains unidentified. After removal of 7 bases from V and 7 bases from J, the junction contained 9 bases not matched to a gene. Germline CDR1 and CDR2: MNHNY and SVGAGI (reference sequence). The CDR3 consists of 14 residues. TCRdb keeps only in-frame clones here, not all; method: immunoSEQ multiplex PCR. This repertoire shows around 82,000 clones, 65% to 85% found once; its top ten account for about 20%. This record comes from a study of identifying expanded T cells in peripheral blood. Study findings and constraints: Differentially abundant clones: around 1.1 between replicates, 16.4 at approximately two weeks, under 25 at four. Approximately two-week clone count variance significantly increased as total template count grew.

During the collection period, no donor immune events like infections were recorded. The TCR sequence derives from a person aged 18-69 years in good health. The chain recombines TRBV6-6 with TRBJ2-7; 11 bases agree with TRBD1. Sequencing was performed on blood. The DNA of the CDR3 is TGTGCCAGCAAGTGGGCCGGGACAGGGGGAGAGCAGTACTTC. Amino acids: CASKWAGTGGEQYF.